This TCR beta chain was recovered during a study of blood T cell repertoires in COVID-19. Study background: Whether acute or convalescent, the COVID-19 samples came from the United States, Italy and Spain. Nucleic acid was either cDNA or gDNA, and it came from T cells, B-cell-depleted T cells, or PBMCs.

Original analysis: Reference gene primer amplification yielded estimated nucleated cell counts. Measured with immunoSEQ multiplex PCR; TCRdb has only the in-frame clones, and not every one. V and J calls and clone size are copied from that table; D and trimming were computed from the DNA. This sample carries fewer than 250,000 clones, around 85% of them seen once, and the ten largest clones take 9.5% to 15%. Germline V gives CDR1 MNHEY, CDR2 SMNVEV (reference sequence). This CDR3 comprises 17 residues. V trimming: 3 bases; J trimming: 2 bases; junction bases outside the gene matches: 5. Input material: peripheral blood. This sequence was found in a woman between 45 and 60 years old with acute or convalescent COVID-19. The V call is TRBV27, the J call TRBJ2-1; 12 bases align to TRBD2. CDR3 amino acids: CASSFLTSGSTYNEQFF. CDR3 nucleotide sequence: TGTGCCAGCAGTTTTCTGACTAGCGGGAGTACCTACAATGAGCAGTTCTTC.